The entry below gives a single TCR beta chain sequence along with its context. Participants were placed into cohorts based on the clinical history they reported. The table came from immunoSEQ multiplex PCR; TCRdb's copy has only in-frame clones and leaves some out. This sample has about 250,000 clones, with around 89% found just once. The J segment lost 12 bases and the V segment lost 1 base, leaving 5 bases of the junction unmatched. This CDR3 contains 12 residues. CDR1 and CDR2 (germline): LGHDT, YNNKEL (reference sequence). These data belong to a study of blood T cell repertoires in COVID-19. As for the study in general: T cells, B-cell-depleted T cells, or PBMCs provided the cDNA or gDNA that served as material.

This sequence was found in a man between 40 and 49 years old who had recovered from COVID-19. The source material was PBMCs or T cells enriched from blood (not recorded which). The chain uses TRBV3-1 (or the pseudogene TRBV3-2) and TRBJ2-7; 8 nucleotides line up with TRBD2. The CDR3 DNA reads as TGTGCCAGCAGCCAAGTTCAGCGGGGGATGTACTTC. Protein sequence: CASSQVQRGMYF.